Below, 10 T cell receptor beta chains from the same sample are listed, as sequenced in a study of CD8+CD57+ T cells in acquired aplastic anemia. Profiling of TCR beta VDJ combinations and CDR3 sequences used genomic DNA as template. One entry per CDR3 protein results from TCRdb running MiXCR on the reads. The sample holds about 110,000 distinct CDR3 sequences, around 49% seen once. Sequencing was performed on sorted CD4+, CD8+, or CD8+CD57+ T cells (not recorded which) from PBMCs. All receptors come from a human donor in good health, serving as a control.

This clonotype was detected many times. This chain links TRBV15 with TRBJ2-7, with D perhaps assigned TRBD1 or TRBD2 (5 bases each). Germline V gene sequence: CDR1 LNHNV, CDR2 YYDKDF (reference sequence). The CDR3 runs to 14 residues. The V end was cut by 3 bases, the J end by 1 base, with 10 bases between. The CDR3 region is CATSRGDGSYEQYF. Here the CDR3 DNA reads TGTGCCACCAGCAGGGGGGACGGTTCCTACGAGCAGTACTTC.

This clonotype has at least ten counts. This chain links TRBV10-1 with TRBJ2-3; 12 bases match TRBD2. This CDR3 is built from 17 residues. Unmatched junction bases numbered 8, after V lost 1 base and J lost 6 bases. The germline V gene has CDR1 WNHNN and CDR2 SYGVQD (reference sequence). The CDR3 loop is CASSELLAGGSGDTQYF. The CDR3 DNA reads TGCGCCAGCAGTGAGTTACTAGCGGGGGGATCCGGGGATACGCAGTATTTT.

This chain uses TRBV2 with TRBJ1-5; 8 nucleotides match TRBD1. Trimming cost V 9 bases and J 0 bases; bases outside gene matches: 4. This CDR3 contains 14 residues. Germline V lookup: CDR1 SNHLY, CDR2 FYNNEI. The CDR3 protein is CASRTGTSNQPQHF. CDR3 nucleotides: TGTGCCAGTAGGACAGGGACTAGCAATCAGCCCCAGCATTTT. The full variable domain, completed using reference TRBV2 and TRBJ1-5, is EPEVTQTPSHQVTQMGQEVILRCVPISNHLYFYWYRQILGQKVEFLVSFYNNEISEKSEIFDDQFSVERPDGSNFTLKIRSTKLEDSAMYFCASRTGTSNQPQHFGDGTRLSIL.

The J gene is TRBJ1-1, the V gene TRBV20-1; maybe TRBD1 (5 bases). CDR1 DFQATT and CDR2 SNEGSKA come from the germline V gene (reference sequence). The CDR3 sequence is 13 residues long. The CDR3 coding sequence is TGCAGCGCCAGGGACTTGATGAACACTGAAGCTTTCTTT. Protein sequence: CSARDLMNTEAFF.

The chain combines TRBV12-3 or TRBV12-4 with TRBJ2-3; 7 bases map to TRBD2. Trimming at V came to 5 bases and at J to 6 bases, leaving 8 bases not matched to a gene. The length of the CDR3 is 14 residues. The CDR3 loop is CASSPGSGGDTQYF. For the CDR3, the DNA is TGTGCCAGCAGTCCGGGATCGGGGGGTGATACGCAGTATTTT.

This clonotype was detected many times. The chain combines TRBV7-6 with TRBJ2-5; a weak D match, TRBD2 (6 bases). The CDR3 contains 15 residues. Germline values: CDR1 SGHVS, CDR2 FNYEAQ. V was pared by 1 base and J by 5 bases, with 14 bases between. The CDR3 spells CASSLGGAPLETQYF. The CDR3 nucleotides are TGTGCCAGCAGCTTAGGCGGGGCCCCGCTGGAGACCCAGTACTTC.

V and J are TRBV5-1 and TRBJ1-2; TRBD1 matches 8 bases. In germline, CDR1 is SGHRS, CDR2 YFSETQ. The CDR3 has 15 residues. V lost 4 bases and J lost 2; bases outside the gene matches: 7. This CDR3 reads CASSPTGDGNYGYTF. CDR3 bases: TGCGCCAGCAGCCCGACAGGGGACGGAAACTATGGCTACACCTTC.

The chain has TRBV7-9 and TRBJ2-2, with 8 bases matching TRBD1. The CDR3 loop spans 13 amino acids. CDR1 is SEHNR and CDR2 is FQNEAQ in the germline V gene (reference sequence). V trimming: 10 bases; J trimming: 4 bases; junction bases outside the gene matches: 5. The CDR3 region is CAMDRVSTGELFF. CDR3 DNA sequence: TGTGCCATGGACAGGGTTTCCACCGGGGAGCTGTTTTTT.

The rearrangement uses TRBV10-1 and TRBJ2-5; TRBD1 might be the D (5 bases). The germline V and J ends were trimmed by 0 bases and 4 bases, with 6 bases remaining between them. The germline gives CDR1 WNHNN, CDR2 SYGVQD (reference sequence). This CDR3 region has 13 residues. Here the CDR3 reads CASSESGVETQYF. The CDR3 nucleotides read TGCGCCAGCAGTGAGTCAGGGGTAGAGACCCAGTACTTC.

This clonotype was recorded many times. The chain employs TRBV6-1 and TRBJ2-7; D is perhaps TRBD1 or TRBD2 (5 bases each). The CDR3 consists of 13 residues. V was pared by 7 bases and J by 1 base, with 11 bases between. Germline CDR1 MNHNS, CDR2 SASEGT. The chain's CDR3 is CASKMRGSYEQYF. The CDR3 DNA follows: TGTGCCAGCAAAATGAGGGGATCCTACGAGCAGTACTTC.